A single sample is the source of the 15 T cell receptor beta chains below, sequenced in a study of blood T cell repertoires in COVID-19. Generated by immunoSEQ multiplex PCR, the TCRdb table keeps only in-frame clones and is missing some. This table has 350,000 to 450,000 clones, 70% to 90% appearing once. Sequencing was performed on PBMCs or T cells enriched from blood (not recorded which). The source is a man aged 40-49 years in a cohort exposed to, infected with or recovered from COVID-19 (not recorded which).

CDR3 in amino acids: CASSIGGPEAFF. CDR3 nucleotide sequence: TGTGCCAGTAGTATAGGGGGCCCTGAAGCTTTCTTT. V gene TRBV19 combines with J gene TRBJ1-1, with a possible D match to TRBD1 (5 bases). With 1 base removed from V and 6 bases from J, the gap between germline ends came to 6 bases. CDR1 and CDR2 (germline): LNHDA, SQIVND (reference sequence). This CDR3 is built from 12 residues. The complete variable domain, with remaining parts taken from reference TRBV19 and TRBJ1-1, reads DGGITQSPKYLFRKEGQNVTLSCEQNLNHDAMYWYRQDPGQGLRLIYYSQIVNDFQKGDIAEGYSVSREKKESFPLTVTSAQKNPTAFYLCASSIGGPEAFFGQGTRLTVV.

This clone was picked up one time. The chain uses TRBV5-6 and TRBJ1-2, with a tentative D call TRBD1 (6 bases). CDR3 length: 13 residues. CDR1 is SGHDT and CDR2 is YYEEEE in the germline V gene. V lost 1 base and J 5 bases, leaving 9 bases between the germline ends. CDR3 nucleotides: TGTGCCAGCAGCTTGACAGGGACGTATGGCTACACCTTC. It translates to CASSLTGTYGYTF.

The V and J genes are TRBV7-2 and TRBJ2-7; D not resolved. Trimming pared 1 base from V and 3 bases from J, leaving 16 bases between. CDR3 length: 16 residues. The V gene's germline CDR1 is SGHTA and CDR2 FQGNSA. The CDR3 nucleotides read TGTGCCAGCAGCTTAGGAGTGGCGTCGGGTAACTACGAGCAGTACTTC. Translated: CASSLGVASGNYEQYF.

The CDR3 here is CASSLMLTNYGYTF. CDR3 coding DNA: TGTGCCAGCAGCTTGATGCTAACTAACTATGGCTACACCTTC. This chain joins TRBV5-8 and TRBJ1-2; D is unclear. V dropped 1 base and J dropped 0 bases, with 7 bases sitting between them. The V gene's germline CDR1 is SGHTS and CDR2 YDEGEE. This CDR3 region has 14 residues.

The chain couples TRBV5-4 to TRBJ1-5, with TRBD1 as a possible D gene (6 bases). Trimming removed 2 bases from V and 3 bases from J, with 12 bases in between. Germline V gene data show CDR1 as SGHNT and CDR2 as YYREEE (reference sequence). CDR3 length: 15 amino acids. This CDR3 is CASSFGGQNNQPQHF. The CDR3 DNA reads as TGTGCCAGCAGCTTCGGGGGGCAGAACAATCAGCCCCAGCATTTT.

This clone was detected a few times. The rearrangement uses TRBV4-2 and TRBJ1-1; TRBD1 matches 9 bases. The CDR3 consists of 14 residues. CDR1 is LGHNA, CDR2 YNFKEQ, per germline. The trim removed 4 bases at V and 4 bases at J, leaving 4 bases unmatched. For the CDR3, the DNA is TGTGCCAGCAGCCGCGGGACAGGGAGCACTGAAGCTTTCTTT. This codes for CASSRGTGSTEAFF.

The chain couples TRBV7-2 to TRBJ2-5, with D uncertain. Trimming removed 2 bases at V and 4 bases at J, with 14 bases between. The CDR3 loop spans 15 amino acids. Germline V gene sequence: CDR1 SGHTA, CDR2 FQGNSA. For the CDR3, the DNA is TGTGCCAGCAGCTTAATGACGTACGGGTCAGAGACCCAGTACTTC. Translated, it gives CASSLMTYGSETQYF.

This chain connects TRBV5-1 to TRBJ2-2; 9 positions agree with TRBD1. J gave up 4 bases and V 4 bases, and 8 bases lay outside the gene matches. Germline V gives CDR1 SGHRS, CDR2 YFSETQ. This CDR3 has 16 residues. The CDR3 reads CASSSNRGRGTGELFF. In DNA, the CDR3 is TGCGCCAGCAGCAGCAACAGGGGGCGCGGCACCGGGGAGCTGTTTTTT.

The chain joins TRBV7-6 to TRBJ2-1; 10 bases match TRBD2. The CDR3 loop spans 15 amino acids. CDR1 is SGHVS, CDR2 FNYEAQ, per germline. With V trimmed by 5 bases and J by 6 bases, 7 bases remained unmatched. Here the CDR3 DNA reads TGTGCCAGCAGCGCCTCTAGCGGGAGAATCAATGAGCAGTTCTTC. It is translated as CASSASSGRINEQFF.

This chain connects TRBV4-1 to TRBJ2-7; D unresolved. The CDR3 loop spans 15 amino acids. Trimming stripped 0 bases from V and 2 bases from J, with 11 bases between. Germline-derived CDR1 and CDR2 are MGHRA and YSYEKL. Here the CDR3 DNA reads TGCGCCAGCAGCCAAGATCGAGGCACCGCCTACGAGCAGTACTTC. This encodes CASSQDRGTAYEQYF.

CDR3: CASSQDRRLADYLNTGELFF. The CDR3, as DNA: TGCGCCAGCAGCCAAGATCGGCGGCTAGCGGATTACCTTAACACCGGGGAGCTGTTTTTT. The chain uses TRBV4-1 and TRBJ2-2; 7 positions agree with TRBD2. After removal of 0 bases from V and 2 bases from J, the junction contained 15 bases not matched to a gene. This CDR3 spans 20 amino acids. CDR1 is MGHRA and CDR2 is YSYEKL in the germline V gene.

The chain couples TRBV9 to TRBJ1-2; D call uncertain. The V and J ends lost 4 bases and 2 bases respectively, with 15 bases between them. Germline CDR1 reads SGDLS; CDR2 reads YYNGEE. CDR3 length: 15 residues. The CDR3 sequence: CASSSIRELNYGYTF. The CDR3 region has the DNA TGTGCCAGCAGCAGTATTCGGGAGTTAAACTATGGCTACACCTTC.

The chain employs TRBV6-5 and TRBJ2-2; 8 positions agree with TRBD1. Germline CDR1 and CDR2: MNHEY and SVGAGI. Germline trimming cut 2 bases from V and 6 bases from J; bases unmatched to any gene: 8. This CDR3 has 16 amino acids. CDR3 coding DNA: TGTGCCAGCAGTTACCCTACCGGACAGGGCGCCGGGGAGCTGTTTTTT. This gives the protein CASSYPTGQGAGELFF.

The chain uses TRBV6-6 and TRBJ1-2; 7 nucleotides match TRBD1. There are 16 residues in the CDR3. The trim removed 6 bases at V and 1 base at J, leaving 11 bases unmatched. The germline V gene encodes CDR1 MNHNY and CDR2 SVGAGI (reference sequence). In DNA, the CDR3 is TGTGCCAGCAGACCAACCGGGACAGAAGTTAACTATGGCTACACCTTC. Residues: CASRPTGTEVNYGYTF.

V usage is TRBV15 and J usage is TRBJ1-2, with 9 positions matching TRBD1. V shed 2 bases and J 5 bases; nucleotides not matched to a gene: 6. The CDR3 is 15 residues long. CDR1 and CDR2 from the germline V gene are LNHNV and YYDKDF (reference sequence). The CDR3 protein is CATSRQTGGVYGYTF. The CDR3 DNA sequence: TGTGCCACCAGCAGACAGACAGGGGGAGTGTATGGCTACACCTTC.